This TCR beta chain originates from a study of shared clonotypes between healthy human individuals. The V and J ends lost 1 base and 1 base, in that order; junction bases with no gene match: 4. Germline V gene data show CDR1 as SGHAT and CDR2 as FQNNGV. This CDR3 region has 15 residues. The data were produced by immunoSEQ multiplex PCR, yet TCRdb's version contains in-frame clones alone and is incomplete. The sample shows about 1,800,000 clones, over 85% of them seen only once. CD45RO-negative, CCR7-positively selected cells formed the naive CD8 fraction, excluding terminally differentiated effector memory CD45RA+ cells. Each donor was a Caucasian adult residing in Nashville, Tennessee.

This receptor was obtained from a man in his late teens or twenties in good health. This chain uses TRBV11-2 with TRBJ2-7; 7 bases fit TRBD1. The source material was naive CD8+ T cells sorted from blood. CDR3 DNA: TGTGCCAGCAGCTTAGCCCCGGGACAGTCCTACGAGCAGTACTTC. This sequence encodes CASSLAPGQSYEQYF.